The 26 T cell receptor beta chains presented below share a single source sample, sequenced in a study of identical twins' blood T cells (dated by TCRdb to the early 2010s). The library was produced with 5' RACE. TCRdb names Illumina Genome Analyzer IIx as the instrument used. TCRdb cleaned the public reads at Q25 with fastp, built clones with MiXCR and kept in-frame beta chains. Merged by CDR3 protein, the rows form single entries marked with the most common genes and DNA. The sample table shows 400,000 or so distinct CDR3 sequences, and approximately 30% are seen once. Clones ranked in the top ten supply 5.5% to 7% of the sample. Sequencing was done on a sample of PBMCs. The receptor source for this set is a woman between 18 and 55 years old in good health.

In its sample, this clonotype was seen many times. The chain is built from TRBV10-3 and TRBJ1-2; 12 nucleotides align to TRBD1. The germline V gene has CDR1 ENHRY and CDR2 SYGVKD. The length of the CDR3 is 17 residues. J gave up 3 bases and V 6 bases, and 11 bases lay outside the gene matches. The DNA of the CDR3 is TGTGCCATCAGCGCTTTTTTCCGGGACAGGGGGCACTATGGCTACACCTTC. Residues: CAISAFFRDRGHYGYTF.

This clonotype was picked up many times. The V call is TRBV18, the J call TRBJ1-2; 7 nucleotides line up with TRBD1. The junction had 8 bases not matched to a gene; V was cut back by 3 bases and J by 7 bases. This CDR3 comprises 14 residues. Germline CDR1 and CDR2: KGHSH and LQKENI. CDR3 region: CASSPETGVGGYTF. The CDR3 DNA follows: TGTGCCAGCTCACCGGAAACAGGGGTCGGTGGCTACACCTTC.

This clonotype was seen ten or more times. The CDR3 loop reads CATKRTGTDYRSSYEQYF. In DNA, the CDR3 is TGTGCCACCAAAAGGACAGGGACGGACTACCGAAGCTCCTACGAGCAGTACTTC. The chain has TRBV6-5 and TRBJ2-7, with 8 nucleotides matching TRBD1. The ends lost 10 bases at V and 0 bases at J; junction bases unmatched: 20. CDR1 is MNHEY and CDR2 is SVGAGI in the germline V gene. The CDR3 contains 18 residues.

This clonotype was seen ten or more times. The J gene is TRBJ2-2, the V gene TRBV12-3 or TRBV12-4; possibly TRBD1 for D (5 bases). Trimming stripped 4 bases from V and 5 bases from J, with 11 bases between. The CDR3 is 14 amino acids. The CDR3 DNA reads TGTGCCAGCAGTTACCAGGGTTGGACCGGGGAGCTGTTTTTT. It yields the protein CASSYQGWTGELFF.

The chain couples TRBV20-1 to TRBJ2-7, with D perhaps TRBD1 (5 bases). Germline V gene sequence: CDR1 DFQATT, CDR2 SNEGSKA (reference sequence). Trimming pared 6 bases from V and 2 bases from J, leaving 20 bases between. The CDR3 extends over 15 amino acids. The CDR3 reads CSAYVRGDDPYEQYF. The DNA of the CDR3 is TGCAGTGCGTACGTAAGGGGCGACGATCCCTACGAGCAGTACTTC.

This clonotype was counted a few times. V gene TRBV9 combines with J gene TRBJ1-1; 8 nucleotides agree with TRBD1. With V trimmed by 4 bases and J by 4 bases, 12 bases remained unmatched. The CDR3 is 16 amino acids. Germline lookup yields CDR1 SGDLS and CDR2 YYNGEE. The CDR3 coding sequence is TGTGCCAGCAGCCCTCGGACAGGGACCATGATCACTGAAGCTTTCTTT. This encodes CASSPRTGTMITEAFF.

Only one count was recorded for this clonotype. Given a much more abundant clone one base away, this may be a read error. V gene TRBV10-1 combines with J gene TRBJ2-7, with unresolved D. CDR1 and CDR2 from the germline V gene are WNHNN and SYGVQD (reference sequence). The length of the CDR3 is 13 residues. CDR3 sequence: CSSSEAESYEQYF. The DNA for the CDR3 is TGCTCCAGCAGTGAGGCCGAGTCCTACGAGCAGTACTTC.

A few counts support this clonotype. The chain is built from TRBV18 and TRBJ1-1, with D possibly matching TRBD1 (6 bases). The CDR3 is 17 residues long. Trimming pared 1 base from V and 0 bases from J, leaving 15 bases between. CDR1 is KGHSH, CDR2 LQKENI, per germline. CDR3 protein: CASSPLRTVQMNTEAFF. The CDR3 bases are TGTGCCAGCTCACCACTCAGGACAGTACAGATGAACACTGAAGCTTTCTTT.

This clonotype was recorded a few times. V usage is TRBV19 and J usage is TRBJ2-5; tentatively, D is TRBD1 or TRBD2 (5 bases each). Germline loops: CDR1 LNHDA, CDR2 SQIVND (reference sequence). The CDR3 loop spans 13 amino acids. V shed 5 bases and J shed 1 base, with 8 bases lying between them. CDR3 protein: CASSLGTQETQYF. The CDR3 DNA reads as TGTGCCAGTAGTTTAGGGACCCAAGAGACCCAGTACTTC.

The DNA for the CDR3 is TGCAGTGCCCGGGACCTGCAAGAGACCCAGTACTTC. Its translation: CSARDLQETQYF. This sequence joins TRBV20-1 and TRBJ2-5; either TRBD1 or TRBD2 may fit D (5 bases each). The V gene's germline CDR1 is DFQATT and CDR2 SNEGSKA (reference sequence). V lost 6 bases and J lost 2, with 10 bases in between. The CDR3 contains 12 residues.

This chain connects TRBV4-3 to TRBJ2-7; 7 nucleotides line up with TRBD1. With V trimmed by 4 bases and J by 2 bases, 5 bases remained unmatched. CDR3 length equals 14 residues. Germline CDR1 is LGHNA and CDR2 is YSLEER. CDR3 region: CASSLQTGPYEQYF. The CDR3 DNA follows: TGCGCCAGCAGCCTTCAGACAGGGCCCTACGAGCAGTACTTC.

The V call is TRBV7-9, the J call TRBJ1-2; TRBD1 might be the D (6 bases). Germline V lookup: CDR1 SEHNR, CDR2 FQNEAQ (reference sequence). The CDR3 covers 11 residues. V was shortened by 10 bases and J by 9 bases, with 15 bases between the two germline ends. The DNA of the CDR3 is TGTGCCACCCAGACAGGAACGAGCTACACCTTC. Amino acid sequence: CATQTGTSYTF.

In this sample, this clonotype turned up many times. The gene calls are TRBV29-1 and TRBJ1-1; no definite D call. CDR3 length equals 12 residues. The V end was cut by 4 bases, the J end by 2 bases, with 8 bases between. Germline V gene data show CDR1 as SQVTM and CDR2 as ANQGSEA. The CDR3 here is CSVVPANTEAFF. CDR3 sequence (DNA): TGCAGCGTTGTCCCAGCAAACACTGAAGCTTTCTTT.

This clonotype was counted many times. The V and J genes are TRBV7-8 and TRBJ1-3; the D is unclear. The CDR3 extends over 14 amino acids. The germline V and J ends were trimmed by 6 bases and 4 bases, with 13 bases remaining between them. CDR1 and CDR2 (germline): SGHVS, FQNEAQ. CDR3 bases: TGTGCCAGCAGTCTCCTTGACATCGGAAACACCATATATTTT. This gives the protein CASSLLDIGNTIYF.

The chain carries TRBV20-1 and TRBJ2-1; D is undetermined. This CDR3 has 11 amino acids. The V and J ends lost 7 bases and 9 bases respectively, with 13 bases between them. Per the germline V gene, CDR1 is DFQATT and CDR2 is SNEGSKA (reference sequence). Written as DNA, the CDR3 is TGCAGTGGCAAAAGCGCATTTGAGCAGTTCTTC. Translated: CSGKSAFEQFF.

A note on this clonotype: The missing conserved phenylalanine or tryptophan at the end of this CDR3 makes a read error likely. The chain links TRBV5-1 to TRBJ1-1; no clear D. Germline V lookup: CDR1 SGHRS, CDR2 YFSETQ. V shed 1 base and J shed 1 base, with 11 bases lying between them. The CDR3 is 15 residues long. The CDR3 bases are TGCGCCAGCAGCTTGTATACAGTTTCGAACACTGAAGCTTTCTTA. This translates into CASSLYTVSNTEAFL.

This clonotype has only a few counts. At one end, the junction sequence differs from germline, possibly due to a read error. The chain links TRBV7-9 to TRBJ2-2; D is perhaps TRBD2 (5 bases). Germline loops: CDR1 SEHNR, CDR2 FQNEAQ (reference sequence). The CDR3 runs to 12 residues. CDR3 nucleotide sequence: TGTGCCAGCAGCTACAACACCGGGGATCTGTTTTTT. This sequence encodes CASSYNTGDLFF.

This clonotype has just a few counts. The chain combines TRBV20-1 with TRBJ1-5; D ambiguous. Trimming cost V 6 bases and J 2 bases, with 11 bases left between them. The CDR3 spans 13 residues. Germline V lookup: CDR1 DFQATT, CDR2 SNEGSKA (reference sequence). The CDR3 DNA sequence: TGCAGTGCCTCGGCAGGCCGCAATCAGCCCCAGCATTTT. It translates to CSASAGRNQPQHF.

This clonotype was detected a few times. The chain uses TRBV11-2 and TRBJ1-1, with a weak D call TRBD1 (6 bases). V was pared by 3 bases and J by 13 bases, with 12 bases between. Germline values: CDR1 SGHAT, CDR2 FQNNGV. The CDR3 runs 11 residues. Here the CDR3 reads CASSLGADGFF. The CDR3 nucleotides read TGTGCCAGCAGCTTGGGGGCCGATGGTTTCTTT.

Details on this clonotype: Possible read error: a much larger clone is one base away. This chain links TRBV20-1 with TRBJ2-2; no definite D call. V lost 7 bases and J 4 bases, leaving 19 bases between the germline ends. The CDR3 covers 15 residues. The germline CDR1 and CDR2 sequences are DFQATT and SNEGSKA (reference sequence). The CDR3 DNA reads TGCAGTGTTCCTAGACCAAGATCTAGCACCGGGGAGCTGTTTTTT. Its translation is CSVPRPRSSTGELFF.

Concerning this clonotype: A much more abundant neighbour one base away suggests this may be a read error. The gene calls are TRBV10-3 and TRBJ1-1, with a tentative D call TRBD1 (5 bases). Germline CDR1 ENHRY, CDR2 SYGVKD. There are 14 residues in the CDR3. This CDR3 reads CVIRDEIGKTEAFF. As DNA, the CDR3 is TGTGTCATCAGGGATGAAATTGGAAAGACTGAAGCTTTCTTT.

The chain joins TRBV12-3 or TRBV12-4 to TRBJ1-6, with a possible D match to TRBD1 (6 bases). The CDR3 has 14 residues. Between the trimmed V and J ends, which lost 1 base and 10 bases, there was a span of 11 bases. For the CDR3, the DNA is TGTGCCAGCAGTTTAGGGGACACTCAGTCACCCCTCCACTTT. This gives the protein CASSLGDTQSPLHF.

This clonotype was observed a handful of times. The gene calls are TRBV7-9 and TRBJ1-2; the D is unclear. Germline-derived CDR1 and CDR2 are SEHNR and FQNEAQ (reference sequence). V was pared by 5 bases and J by 1 base, with 5 bases between. This CDR3 comprises 12 residues. As DNA, the CDR3 is TGTGCCAGCAGCCGCTTTAACTATGGCTACACCTTC. Its translation is CASSRFNYGYTF. Supplemented by reference TRBV7-9 and TRBJ1-2, the full variable domain reads DTGVSQNPRHKITKRGQNVTFRCDPISEHNRLYWYRQTLGQGPEFLTYFQNEAQLEKSRLLSDRFSAERPKGSFSTLEIQRTEQGDSAMYLCASSRFNYGYTFGSGTRLTVV.

This clonotype was observed a few times. The chain recombines TRBV7-6 with TRBJ1-1; D remains ambiguous. Trimming cost V 4 bases and J 5 bases, with 17 bases left between them. The CDR3 covers 15 residues. CDR1 SGHVS and CDR2 FNYEAQ come from the germline V gene. The DNA for the CDR3 is TGTGCCAGCAGCTCTCGGGCGGATTTTATGACTGAAGCTTTCTTT. It yields the protein CASSSRADFMTEAFF.

This clonotype occurred a few times. The chain has TRBV9 and TRBJ2-5; D is possibly TRBD2 (5 bases). This CDR3 region has 14 residues. The germline V gene encodes CDR1 SGDLS and CDR2 YYNGEE. Between the trimmed V and J ends, which lost 0 bases and 7 bases, there was a span of 13 bases. CDR3 coding DNA: TGTGCCAGCAGCGTAGAGGCTCTGGCGGGGACCCAGTACTTC. Protein product: CASSVEALAGTQYF.

A few counts support this clonotype. The junction departs from germline at one end; a sequencing error may be responsible. The chain recombines TRBV20-1 with TRBJ1-1; weak D call: TRBD1 (5 bases). CDR3 length: 12 amino acids. In germline, CDR1 is DFQATT, CDR2 SNEGSKA (reference sequence). For the CDR3, the DNA is TGCGGTGCTGGGGGGGGAGCTGGGGAGCTCCTCTTT. It yields the protein CGAGGGAGELLF.